The 6 T cell receptor beta chains below come from one sample, sequenced in a study of blood T cell repertoires in COVID-19. Assay used: immunoSEQ multiplex PCR; TCRdb lists only in-frame clones, some missing. The sample has more than 150,000 clones, roughly four fifths seen once. The source material was peripheral blood. These receptors originate from a man aged 45-60 years who had recovered from COVID-19.

For the CDR3, the DNA is TGTGCCACCAGTCGGGGAGGCCATAGCACAGATACGCAGTATTTT. This sequence encodes CATSRGGHSTDTQYF. The chain recombines TRBV24-1 with TRBJ2-3; D may be TRBD2 (6 bases). The CDR3 has 15 amino acids. V lost 6 bases and J lost 0, with 12 bases in between. Germline assignment: CDR1 KGHDR and CDR2 SFDVKD.

V usage is TRBV12-5 and J usage is TRBJ1-6; maybe TRBD1 (5 bases). Trimming took 4 bases from V and 4 from J, leaving 14 bases between them. Germline CDR1 reads LGHNT; CDR2 reads FRNRAP. The CDR3 contains 16 residues. The CDR3 DNA reads as TGTGCTAGTGGTTCATTGACAGCCTCGTATAATTCACCCCTCCACTTT. This encodes CASGSLTASYNSPLHF.

This chain connects TRBV5-8 to TRBJ2-7; D is perhaps TRBD1 (7 bases). The CDR3 consists of 14 residues. Trimming removed 1 base from V and 5 bases from J, with 13 bases in between. Germline CDR1 is SGHTS and CDR2 is YDEGEE. The CDR3 DNA follows: TGTGCCAGCAGCTTGTTGGTCAGGGGGGACGAGCAGTACTTC. It codes for CASSLLVRGDEQYF.

CDR3 nucleotides: TGTGCCAGCAGCTTAGGTTCAGGGTATGGTCTCTTTGGCTACACCTTC. It encodes CASSLGSGYGLFGYTF. The chain has TRBV5-4 and TRBJ1-2, with TRBD1 as a possible D gene (5 bases). The ends were cut back, 2 bases at V and 7 bases at J, with 21 bases in the middle. This CDR3 spans 16 amino acids. Looked up from germline, CDR1 is SGHNT and CDR2 is YYREEE (reference sequence).

The V and J genes are TRBV5-4 and TRBJ2-7; 11 bases align to TRBD2. Germline CDR1 and CDR2: SGHNT and YYREEE (reference sequence). CDR3 length: 16 amino acids. With V trimmed by 4 bases and J by 2 bases, 8 bases remained unmatched. This CDR3 reads CASSTRLAGITYEQYF. The CDR3 DNA is TGTGCCAGCAGCACCAGACTAGCGGGAATCACCTACGAGCAGTACTTC.

The rearrangement uses TRBV21-1 and TRBJ2-7; the table names TRBD2, a call not compared with the DNA. TRBV21-1 counts as a pseudogene. This CDR3 has 14 residues. Written as DNA, the CDR3 is TGTGCCAGCAGCACGGAAACCGGGTACTACGAGCAGTACTTC. It specifies CASSTETGYYEQYF.